This TCR beta chain originates from a study of Ad26.COV2.S vaccination and SARS-CoV-2 variants. The overall study: The donor belonged to the COV1001 Ad26.COV2.S trial arm.

The CDR3 loop spans 15 amino acids. With 3 bases clipped from V and 4 bases from J, the junction kept 5 bases outside the gene matches. Germline CDR1 is KGHSH and CDR2 is LQKENI. Libraries were prepared by immunoSEQ multiplex PCR; TCRdb keeps only in-frame clonotypes and omits some of them. This sample carries over 400,000 clones, about 90% of them seen once, and the ten largest clones take about 1.7%. This sample's treatment: around 19 received Ad26.COV2.S at low or high dose, single or two shots; five or six received placebo; per-sample allocation not given. The samples date from day 63 after the first vaccine or placebo injection. An Ad26 vector expressing Wuhan-strain SARS-CoV-2 spike constituted the vaccine. Only a few counts were recorded for this clone.

The V and J genes are TRBV18 and TRBJ2-2; 7 positions agree with TRBD1. The receptor was derived from a person aged 18-65 years who received the Ad26.COV2.S COVID-19 vaccine or a placebo. Sample: peripheral blood, taken in a trial of Ad26.COV2.S vaccine versus placebo. The CDR3: CASSPPTGLTGELFF. CDR3 DNA: TGTGCCAGCTCACCCCCGACAGGGCTCACCGGGGAGCTGTTTTTT. The whole variable domain, filled in from reference TRBV18 and TRBJ2-2, reads NAGVMQNPRHLVRRRGQEARLRCSPMKGHSHVYWYRQLPEEGLKFMVYLQKENIIDESGMPKERFSAEFPKEGPSILRIQQVVRGDSAAYFCASSPPTGLTGELFFGEGSRLTVL.